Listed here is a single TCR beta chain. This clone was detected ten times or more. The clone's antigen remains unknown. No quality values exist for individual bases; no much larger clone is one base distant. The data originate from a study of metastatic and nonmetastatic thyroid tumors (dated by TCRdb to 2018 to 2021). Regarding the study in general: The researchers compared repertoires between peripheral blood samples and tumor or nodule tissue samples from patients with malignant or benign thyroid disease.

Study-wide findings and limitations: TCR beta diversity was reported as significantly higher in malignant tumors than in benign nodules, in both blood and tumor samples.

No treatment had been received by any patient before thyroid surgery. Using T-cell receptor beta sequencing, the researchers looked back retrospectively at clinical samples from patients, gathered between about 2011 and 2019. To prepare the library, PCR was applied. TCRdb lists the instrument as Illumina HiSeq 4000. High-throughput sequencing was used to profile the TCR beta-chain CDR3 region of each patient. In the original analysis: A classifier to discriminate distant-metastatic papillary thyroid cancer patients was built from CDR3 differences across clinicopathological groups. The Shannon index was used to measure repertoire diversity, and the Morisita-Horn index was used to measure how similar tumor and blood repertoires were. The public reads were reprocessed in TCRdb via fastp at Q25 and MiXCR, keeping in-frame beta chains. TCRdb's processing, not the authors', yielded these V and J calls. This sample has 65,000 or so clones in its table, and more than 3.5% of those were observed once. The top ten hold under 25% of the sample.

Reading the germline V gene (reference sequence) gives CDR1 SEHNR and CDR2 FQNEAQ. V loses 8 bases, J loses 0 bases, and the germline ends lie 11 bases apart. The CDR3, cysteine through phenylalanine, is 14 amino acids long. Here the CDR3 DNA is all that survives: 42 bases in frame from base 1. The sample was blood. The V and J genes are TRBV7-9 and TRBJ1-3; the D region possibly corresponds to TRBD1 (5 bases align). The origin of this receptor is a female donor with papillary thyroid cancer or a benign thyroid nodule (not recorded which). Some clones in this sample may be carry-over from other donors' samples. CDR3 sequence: CASGPRGSGNTIYF. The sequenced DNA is TGTGCCAGCGGCCCAAGGGGCTCTGGAAACACCATATATTTT.